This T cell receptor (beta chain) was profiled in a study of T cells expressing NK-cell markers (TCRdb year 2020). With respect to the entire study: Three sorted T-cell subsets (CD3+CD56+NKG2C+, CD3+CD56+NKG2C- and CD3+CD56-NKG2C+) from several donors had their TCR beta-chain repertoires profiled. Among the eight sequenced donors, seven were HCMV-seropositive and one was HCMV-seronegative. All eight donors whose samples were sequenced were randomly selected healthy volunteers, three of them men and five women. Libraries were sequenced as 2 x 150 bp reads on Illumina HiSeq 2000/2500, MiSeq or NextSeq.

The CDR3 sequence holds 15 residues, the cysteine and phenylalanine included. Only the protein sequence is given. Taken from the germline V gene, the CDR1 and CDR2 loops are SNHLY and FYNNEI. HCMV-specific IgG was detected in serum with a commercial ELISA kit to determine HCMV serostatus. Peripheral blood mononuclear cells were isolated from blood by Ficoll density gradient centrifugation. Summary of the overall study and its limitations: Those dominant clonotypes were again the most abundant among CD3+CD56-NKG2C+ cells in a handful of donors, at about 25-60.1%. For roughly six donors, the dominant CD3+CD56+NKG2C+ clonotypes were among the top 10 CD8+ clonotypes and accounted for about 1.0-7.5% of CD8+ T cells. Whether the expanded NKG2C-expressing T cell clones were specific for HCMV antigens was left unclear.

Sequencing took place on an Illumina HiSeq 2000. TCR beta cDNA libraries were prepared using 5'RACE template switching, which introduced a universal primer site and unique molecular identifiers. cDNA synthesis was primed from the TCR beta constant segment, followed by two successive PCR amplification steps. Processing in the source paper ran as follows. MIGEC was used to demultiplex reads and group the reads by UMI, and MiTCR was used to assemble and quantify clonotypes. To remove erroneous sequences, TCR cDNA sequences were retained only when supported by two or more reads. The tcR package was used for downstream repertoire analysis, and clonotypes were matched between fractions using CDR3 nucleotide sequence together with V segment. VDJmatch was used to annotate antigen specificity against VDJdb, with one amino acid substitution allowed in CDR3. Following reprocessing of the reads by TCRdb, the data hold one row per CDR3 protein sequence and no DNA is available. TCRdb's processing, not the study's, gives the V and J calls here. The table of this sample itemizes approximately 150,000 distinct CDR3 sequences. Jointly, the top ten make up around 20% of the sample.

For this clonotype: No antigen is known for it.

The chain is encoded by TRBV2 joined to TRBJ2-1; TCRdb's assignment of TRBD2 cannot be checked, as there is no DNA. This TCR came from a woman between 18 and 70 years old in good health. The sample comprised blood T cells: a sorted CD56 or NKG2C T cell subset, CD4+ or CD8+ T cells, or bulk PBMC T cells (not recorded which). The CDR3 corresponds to CASHGRAVSYNEQFF. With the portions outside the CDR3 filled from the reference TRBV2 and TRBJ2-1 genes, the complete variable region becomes EPEVTQTPSHQVTQMGQEVILRCVPISNHLYFYWYRQILGQKVEFLVSFYNNEISEKSEIFDDQFSVERPDGSNFTLKIRSTKLEDSAMYFCASHGRAVSYNEQFFGPGTRLTVL.